These T cell receptor beta chains were read from a single sample in a study of tumor and adjacent non-tumor tissue in lung cancer. TCRdb called the multiplex PCR reads again in MiXCR, with one record for every CDR3 protein. The sample includes 120,000 or so distinct CDR3 sequences, roughly 64% seen only once; the top ten take roughly 12%. The material sequenced was lung tumor tissue. These receptors were taken from a man aged 30-40 years with non-small cell lung cancer. The CDR3 runs from the conserved cysteine through the conserved F or W. A D gene is named only where the DNA matches it firmly. Clone size is not always given. Where it is, it says once, few, many or a class for expanded clones.

D | J | V | size | CDR3 | DNA
NA | TRBJ2-6 | TRBV29-1 | many | CSVEVWSSGANVLTF | TGCAGCGTTGAAGTTTGGAGCTCTGGGGCCAACGTCCTGACTTTC
NA | TRBJ2-1 | TRBV6-2/TRBV6-3 | NA | CASSRPPRVGGYNEQFF | TGTGCCAGCAGTCGCCCCCCTAGGGTGGGGGGTTACAATGAGCAGTTCTTC
TRBD1 | TRBJ2-5 | TRBV7-9 | NA | CASSPGTGAQETQYF | TGTGCCAGCAGCCCCGGGACAGGGGCCCAAGAGACCCAGTACTTC
TRBD2 | TRBJ2-3 | TRBV6-6 | many | CASRPSGGTDTQYF | TGTGCCAGCAGACCGAGCGGGGGCACAGATACGCAGTATTTT
NA | TRBJ1-5 | TRBV20-1 | NA | CSARVWGGGYDQPQHF | TGTAGTGCTAGAGTTTGGGGGGGGGGATACGATCAACCCCAGCATTTT
NA | TRBJ1-1 | TRBV14 | NA | CASSRNSGENTEAFF | TGTGCCAGCAGCCGGAACAGTGGGGAGAACACTGAAGCTTTCTTT
NA | TRBJ2-1 | TRBV7-3 | NA | CASSLNRGTGIEQFF | TGTGCCAGCAGCCTTAACCGCGGGACTGGGATTGAGCAGTTCTTC
TRBD2 | TRBJ2-3 | TRBV20-1 | few | CSARYNLGLAGVDTQYF | TGCAGTGCTAGATACAATTTAGGACTAGCGGGAGTTGATACGCAGTATTTT
TRBD1 | TRBJ1-5 | TRBV29-1 | many | CSARTGWVEPQHF | TGCAGCGCGAGGACAGGGTGGGTTGAGCCCCAGCATTTT
NA | TRBJ2-3 | TRBV6-2/TRBV6-3 | NA | CASSCLSLDTQYF | TGTGCCAGCAGTTGCCTTTCGCTGGATACGCAGTATTTT
NA | TRBJ2-1 | TRBV5-6 | NA | CAGSSTSYNEHFF | TGTGCCGGCAGCTCGACTAGTTACAATGAGCACTTCTTC
NA | TRBJ2-7 | TRBV20-1 | few | CSARDRVTYEQYF | TGCAGTGCTAGAGACCGGGTAACCTACGAGCAGTACTTC
NA | TRBJ2-3 | TRBV12-5 | NA | CASGSTTGKAAADTQYF | TGTGCTAGTGGTTCGACTACAGGGAAAGCGGCCGCAGATACGCAGTATTTT
NA | TRBJ1-1 | TRBV10-3 | few | CAISDGRGNTEAFF | TGTGCCATCAGTGATGGCAGGGGGAACACTGAAGCTTTCTTT
NA | TRBJ2-7 | TRBV11-2 | NA | CASSSHRGRRSYEQYF | TGTGCCAGCAGCTCCCATAGGGGGAGGAGATCCTACGAGCAGTACTTC
NA | TRBJ1-3 | TRBV11-2 | NA | CTSTLNGDTIYF | TGTACCAGCACCTTAAACGGAGACACCATATATTTT
NA | TRBJ2-4 | TRBV12-3/TRBV12-4 | NA | CASSTDKAKNIQYF | TGTGCCAGCAGTACGGACAAAGCCAAAAACATTCAGTACTTC
NA | TRBJ2-4 | TRBV20-1 | few | CSAPATSGAPSDIQYF | TGCAGTGCCCCAGCTACGTCCGGCGCTCCGTCGGACATTCAGTACTTC
TRBD1 | TRBJ1-2 | TRBV11-1 | many | CASSSGQTNYGYTF | TGTGCCAGCAGCTCGGGACAGACAAACTATGGCTACACCTTC
NA | TRBJ1-5 | TRBV6-2/TRBV6-3 | NA | CASSWTDLNQPQHF | TGTGCCAGCAGTTGGACTGATCTAAATCAGCCCCAGCATTTT
NA | TRBJ2-1 | TRBV7-9 | NA | CASVGENEQFF | TGTGCCAGCGTGGGGGAAAATGAGCAGTTCTTC
NA | TRBJ1-3 | TRBV20-1 | NA | CSANAGEASGNTIYF | TGCAGTGCAAATGCCGGGGAGGCCTCTGGAAACACCATATATTTT
TRBD2 | TRBJ2-7 | TRBV19 | NA | CASSTGGGSYEQYF | TGTGCCAGTAGTACAGGCGGGGGCTCCTACGAGCAGTACTTC
NA | TRBJ2-7 | TRBV11-1 | NA | CASSLEGTDNAYEQYF | TGTGCCAGCAGCTTAGAAGGGACGGACAATGCCTACGAGCAGTACTTC
TRBD1 | TRBJ1-2 | TRBV5-4 | NA | CASRGTGTNYSYTF | TGTGCCAGCAGGGGGACAGGAACTAACTATAGCTACACCTTC
NA | TRBJ1-1 | TRBV7-8 | NA | CASSLMGEAFF | TGTGCCAGCAGCTTAATGGGTGAAGCTTTCTTT
TRBD1 | TRBJ2-7 | TRBV20-1 | NA | CSAGASGQVYEQYF | TGCAGCGCTGGAGCTTCCGGACAGGTCTACGAGCAGTACTTC
NA | TRBJ1-3 | TRBV29-1 | NA | CRVVSGNTIYF | TGCCGCGTTGTATCTGGAAACACCATATATTTT
NA | TRBJ2-1 | TRBV11-2 | NA | CASRYQVRDEQFF | TGTGCTAGCAGGTATCAGGTGAGGGATGAGCAGTTCTTC
TRBD2 | TRBJ2-1 | TRBV20-1 | NA | CSGVGEGNIDQFF | TGCAGTGGCGTCGGGGAGGGCAACATTGATCAGTTCTTC
NA | TRBJ2-1 | TRBV6-5 | many | CASSPLGRGANEQFF | TGTGCCAGCAGCCCCCTGGGTAGGGGTGCCAATGAGCAGTTCTTC
NA | TRBJ1-1 | TRBV6-6 | NA | CASSRDNLNTEAFF | TGTGCCAGCAGTCGGGATAATTTGAACACTGAAGCTTTCTTT
NA | TRBJ2-4 | TRBV20-1 | NA | CSAREGTGIGILANNIQYF | TGCAGTGCTAGAGAGGGTACAGGGATTGGGATCCTAGCCAACAACATTCAGTACTTC
TRBD1 | TRBJ2-1 | TRBV6-2/TRBV6-3 | few | CACSYSFGTGGSDEQFF | TGTGCCTGCAGTTACTCGTTTGGGACAGGGGGCTCGGATGAGCAGTTCTTC
NA | TRBJ1-6 | TRBV12-3/TRBV12-4 | NA | CASSLKQFGSPLHF | TGTGCCAGTAGTTTAAAACAGTTTGGTTCACCCCTCCACTTT
TRBD1 | TRBJ2-2 | TRBV6-5 | NA | CASSYSGTGGIGELFF | TGTGCCAGCAGTTACTCCGGGACAGGGGGTATCGGGGAGCTGTTTTTT
NA | TRBJ2-3 | TRBV6-1 | NA | CGSSEYHGTDTQYF | TGTGGCAGCAGTGAATATCATGGCACAGATACGCAGTATTTT
NA | TRBJ2-1 | TRBV12-3/TRBV12-4 | few | CASSFSGLLNEQFF | TGTGCCAGCAGTTTCTCGGGACTGCTCAATGAGCAGTTCTTC
TRBD2 | TRBJ2-3 | TRBV11-2 | once | CISRGTSDTDTQYF | TGTATCAGCAGGGGGACTAGCGACACAGATACGCAGTATTTT
NA | TRBJ2-7 | TRBV20-1 | many | CSAGTGVQYF | TGCAGTGCTGGGACTGGTGTGCAGTACTTC
NA | TRBJ1-1 | TRBV20-1 | many | CSAPRGGGTEAFF | TGCAGTGCCCCCCGCGGGGGAGGGACTGAAGCTTTCTTT
NA | TRBJ2-2 | TRBV6-2/TRBV6-3 | NA | CASTQLGGAGELFF | TGTGCCAGCACCCAACTGGGGGGAGCCGGGGAGCTGTTTTTT
NA | TRBJ2-3 | TRBV20-1 | NA | CGAGHGPGRDTQYF | TGCGGTGCTGGACATGGGCCCGGCAGAGATACGCAGTATTTT
NA | TRBJ2-3 | TRBV11-3 | NA | CTSSLVGADTQCF | TGTACCAGCAGCTTAGTAGGAGCAGATACGCAGTGTTTT
TRBD1 | TRBJ2-2 | TRBV20-1 | NA | CSAPRQGRSTGELFF | TGCAGTGCCCCTAGACAGGGAAGAAGCACCGGGGAGCTGTTTTTT
TRBD1 | TRBJ2-5 | TRBV29-1 | NA | CRVEGLQGEETQYF | TGCAGAGTTGAAGGGCTACAGGGGGAAGAGACCCAATACTTC